Below, 7 T cell receptor beta chains from the same sample are listed, as sequenced in a study of beta chain features in type 1 diabetes. Since all of the isolated RNA was reverse transcribed, expressed TCRB transcripts were what got sequenced. The protocol was immunoSEQ multiplex PCR, while the TCRdb copy is restricted to in-frame clones and leaves out a portion. There are about 410,000 clones in the sample; approximately 14% occur only once, and roughly 0.038% lies in the top ten. Sequenced material: naive CD4+ T cells from blood. The receptor source for this set is a man younger than 45 in good health.

The V and J genes are TRBV7-2 and TRBJ1-1; D unclear. The V gene's germline CDR1 is SGHTA and CDR2 FQGNSA. V lost 6 bases, J lost 7 bases, and 12 bases lay in between. The CDR3 runs 12 residues. CDR3 bases: TGTGCCAGCAGTTCGGACTCAATTGAAGCTTTCTTT. Protein: CASSSDSIEAFF.

This clone was counted a few times. This chain connects TRBV7-2 to TRBJ2-1; no firm D call. Trimming took off 7 bases at V and 3 bases at J, with 10 bases between the two ends. Germline V lookup: CDR1 SGHTA, CDR2 FQGNSA. This CDR3 contains 13 residues. The CDR3 DNA is TGTGCCAGCACCAGGCCAAGCTACAATGAGCAGTTCTTC. It encodes CASTRPSYNEQFF.

The table lists this clone with a few counts. The V call is TRBV5-4, the J call TRBJ2-1; TRBD1 matches at 8 bases. This CDR3 is built from 17 residues. Germline CDR1 is SGHNT and CDR2 is YYREEE (reference sequence). Trimming took 3 bases from V and 0 from J; bases not matched to a gene: 8. As DNA, the CDR3 is TGTGCCAGCAGCTCAAGACAGGGGCAGAGCTCCTACAATGAGCAGTTCTTC. As protein: CASSSRQGQSSYNEQFF.

V is TRBV30 and J is TRBJ2-1; D ambiguous. V lost 5 bases and J 4 bases, leaving 9 bases between the germline ends. This CDR3 is built from 12 residues. Germline-derived CDR1 and CDR2 are GTSNPN and SVGIG (reference sequence). The CDR3 region has the DNA TGTGCCTGGCATCCGCAATACAATGAGCAGTTCTTC. This translates into CAWHPQYNEQFF. The full variable domain, its missing parts supplied by reference TRBV30 and TRBJ2-1, is SQTIHQWPATLVQPVGSPLSLECTVEGTSNPNLYWYRQAAGRGLQLLFYSVGIGQISSEVPQNLSASRPQDRQFILSSKKLLLSDSGFYLCAWHPQYNEQFFGPGTRLTVL.

This clone came up a few times. This same CDR3 is encoded by further DNA sequences in the sample. This chain uses TRBV7-9 with TRBJ2-3; weak D call: TRBD2 (5 bases). The CDR3 loop spans 11 amino acids. The V gene's germline CDR1 is SEHNR and CDR2 FQNEAQ (reference sequence). The V end lost 5 bases, the J end lost 6 bases, and 6 bases lay between the germline ends. CDR3 loop: CASSRGDTQYF. The DNA for the CDR3 is TGTGCCAGCAGCCGAGGGGATACGCAGTATTTT.

The rearrangement joins TRBV28 to TRBJ2-7; D call uncertain. The germline V and J ends were trimmed by 3 bases and 0 bases, with 6 bases remaining between them. CDR1 and CDR2 (germline): MDHEN, SYDVKM. This CDR3 has 13 amino acids. This chain's CDR3 is CASSFSDSYEQYF. DNA of the CDR3: TGTGCCAGCAGTTTTTCGGACTCCTACGAGCAGTACTTC.

V gene TRBV7-2 combines with J gene TRBJ2-5, with D unclear. Between the trimmed V and J ends, which lost 6 bases and 4 bases, there was a span of 9 bases. Germline V gene lookup returns CDR1 SGHTA and CDR2 FQGNSA. CDR3 size: 12 residues. Written as DNA, the CDR3 is TGTGCCAGCAGTGGTCGGGCAGAGACCCAGTACTTC. This translates into CASSGRAETQYF.